These 32 T cell receptor beta chains originate from one sample sequenced in a study of T cell repertoires in cytomegalovirus infection. No antigens are known for them. TCRdb passed the reads through MiXCR, listing each CDR3 protein once. The sample lists about 340,000 distinct CDR3 sequences; about 27% were seen once. This specimen was cultured PBMCs, taken from culture after CMV antigen stimulation. Receptor source: a human donor in good health (CMV status not recorded). Some clones in this sample may be carry-over from other donors' samples.

The V and J genes are TRBV4-1 and TRBJ1-1, with D possibly TRBD1 on 6 matching bases. The CDR3 is made up of 15 amino acids. Germline V gene sequence: CDR1 MGHRA, CDR2 YSYEKL. V was trimmed by 0 bases and J by 12 bases, leaving 20 bases between them. The CDR3 protein is CASSQDWFSKQGPFF. In DNA form, the CDR3 reads TGCGCCAGCAGCCAAGATTGGTTTTCTAAACAGGGCCCTTTCTTT.

Many counts were recorded for this clonotype. The chain has TRBV11-2 and TRBJ1-1; D not resolved. Germline loops: CDR1 SGHAT, CDR2 FQNNGV. V lost 5 bases and J lost 2, with 18 bases in between. The CDR3 is 16 amino acids. The CDR3 loop is CASSPSLAAVNTEAFF. The CDR3 nucleotides are TGTGCCAGCAGCCCTAGCCTGGCAGCGGTTAACACTGAAGCTTTCTTT.

This clonotype was detected a few times. This rearrangement joins TRBV5-4 to TRBJ2-5; TRBD2 is a possible D gene (5 bases). V lost 0 bases and J lost 2, with 11 bases in between. CDR3 length equals 15 residues. CDR1 is SGHNT and CDR2 is YYREEE in the germline V gene (reference sequence). CDR3 nucleotides: TGTGCCAGCAGCTTGGAGAGCGGAGCGCAAGAGACCCAGTACTTC. This translates into CASSLESGAQETQYF. The entire variable domain, with the rest obtained from reference TRBV5-4 and TRBJ2-5, is as follows: ETGVTQSPTHLIKTRGQQVTLRCSSQSGHNTVSWYQQALGQGPQFIFQYYREEENGRGNFPPRFSGLQFPNYSSELNVNALELDDSALYLCASSLESGAQETQYFGPGTRLLVL.

This clonotype was counted only a few times. The chain joins TRBV4-1 to TRBJ2-3; D is undetermined. The CDR3 covers 15 residues. The germline V gene has CDR1 MGHRA and CDR2 YSYEKL. V lost 4 bases and J lost 5, with 16 bases in between. The chain's CDR3 is CASSPEEKGGDTQYF. The CDR3 DNA follows: TGCGCCAGCAGCCCCGAGGAGAAGGGCGGAGATACGCAGTATTTT.

This chain connects TRBV6-8 to TRBJ2-5; D perhaps matches TRBD1 (5 bases). The CDR3 runs 16 residues. V lost 6 bases to trimming and J lost 0 bases, with 17 bases between them. Germline V gene data show CDR1 as MNHGY and CDR2 as SAAAGT. CDR3 bases: TGTGCCAGCAGAGGTACAGGTTTTGCGTACCAAGAGACCCAGTACTTC. It specifies CASRGTGFAYQETQYF.

The rearrangement uses TRBV12-3 or TRBV12-4 and TRBJ2-1, with no clear D. V gave up 5 bases and J gave up 8 bases, with 10 bases separating them. This CDR3 is 12 amino acids long. The CDR3 protein is CASSLSVYEQFF. CDR3 bases: TGTGCCAGCAGTCTCTCGGTCTATGAGCAGTTCTTC.

This CDR3 reads CASNFGLADTDTQYF. CDR3 coding DNA: TGTGCCAGCAACTTTGGGCTAGCGGACACAGATACGCAGTATTTT. This chain links TRBV7-9 with TRBJ2-3; 7 bases agree with TRBD2. The J segment lost 2 bases and the V segment lost 7 bases, leaving 9 bases of the junction unmatched. The V gene's germline CDR1 is SEHNR and CDR2 FQNEAQ (reference sequence). This CDR3 has 15 residues.

This clonotype was seen more than once but under ten times. CDR3: CASSARTELTGELFF. The CDR3 nucleotides are TGTGCCAGCAGCGCGAGGACAGAGCTCACCGGGGAGCTGTTTTTT. The rearrangement uses TRBV7-6 and TRBJ2-2; possibly TRBD1 for D (6 bases). The CDR3 length is 15 residues. Trimming cost V 5 bases and J 4 bases, with 14 bases left between them. Germline V CDR1 and CDR2: SGHVS, FNYEAQ.

This clonotype was seen many times. V is TRBV7-2 and J is TRBJ2-7, with a possible D match to TRBD2 (6 bases). Germline V gives CDR1 SGHTA, CDR2 FQGNSA. The CDR3 is 14 residues long. Between the trimmed V and J ends, which lost 4 bases and 6 bases, there was a span of 16 bases. The DNA of the CDR3 is TGTGCCAGCAGCTGGGGTCTAGCCGGGAGCGAGCAGTACTTC. Amino acids: CASSWGLAGSEQYF.

This rearrangement joins TRBV14 to TRBJ1-4, with TRBD1 identical over 9 bases. CDR3 length: 15 residues. Germline CDR1 and CDR2: SGHDN and FVKESK. V lost 2 bases and J lost 7; bases outside the gene matches: 5. The CDR3 is CASSQTGTGPEKLFF. For the CDR3, the DNA is TGTGCCAGCAGCCAAACCGGGACAGGGCCTGAAAAACTGTTTTTT.

The chain joins TRBV11-2 to TRBJ2-3; 8 bases agree with TRBD2. J lost 4 bases, V lost 1 base, and 7 bases had no gene match. In germline, CDR1 is SGHAT, CDR2 FQNNGV. This CDR3 has 16 residues. As DNA, the CDR3 is TGTGCCAGCAGCTTAGTATTAGCGGGGAGTGCAGATACGCAGTATTTT. Protein product: CASSLVLAGSADTQYF.

This sequence joins TRBV7-6 and TRBJ1-6; TRBD1 might be the D (5 bases). The CDR3 totals 15 residues. V lost 5 bases, J lost 7 bases, and 15 bases lay in between. The germline V gene encodes CDR1 SGHVS and CDR2 FNYEAQ. CDR3 amino acids: CASSTSGGLNSPLHF. The CDR3, as DNA: TGTGCCAGCAGCACAAGTGGGGGGTTAAATTCACCCCTCCACTTT.

CDR3 loop: CASSSLPGQGGNEKLFF. Here the CDR3 DNA reads TGTGCCAGCTCATCTCTACCCGGACAGGGTGGGAACGAAAAACTGTTTTTT. This chain joins TRBV18 and TRBJ1-4; 8 bases fit TRBD1. CDR1 KGHSH and CDR2 LQKENI come from the germline V gene. V was clipped by 5 bases and J by 8 bases; unmatched bases: 16. This CDR3 has 17 amino acids. Looking up the rest from reference TRBV18 and TRBJ1-4 gives the full variable domain: NAGVMQNPRHLVRRRGQEARLRCSPMKGHSHVYWYRQLPEEGLKFMVYLQKENIIDESGMPKERFSAEFPKEGPSILRIQQVVRGDSAAYFCASSSLPGQGGNEKLFFGSGTQLSVL.

This clonotype was seen at least ten times. V is TRBV7-2 and J is TRBJ2-2, with D hard to call. The CDR3 length is 14 residues. V lost 1 base and J lost 3, with 6 bases in between. The germline gives CDR1 SGHTA, CDR2 FQGNSA. DNA of the CDR3: TGTGCCAGCAGCTTAGTATCCGACACCGGGGAGCTGTTTTTT. Translated: CASSLVSDTGELFF.

The chain has TRBV27 and TRBJ1-5; 9 bases align to TRBD1. V shed 3 bases and J 11 bases; nucleotides not matched to a gene: 11. The CDR3 consists of 15 residues. Germline CDR1 reads MNHEY; CDR2 reads SMNVEV (reference sequence). The CDR3 reads CASSLTGGALLTQHF. CDR3 DNA sequence: TGTGCCAGCAGTTTGACAGGGGGAGCCCTCCTGACCCAGCATTTT.

Only a few counts were recorded for this clonotype. The chain has TRBV12-3 or TRBV12-4 and TRBJ2-3; D possibly corresponds to TRBD2 (5 bases). This CDR3 is 12 amino acids long. V was shortened by 6 bases and J by 5 bases, with 9 bases between the two germline ends. DNA of the CDR3: TGTGCCAGCAGACCGGCGGGAGATACGCAGTATTTT. Residues: CASRPAGDTQYF.

The V and J genes are TRBV10-3 and TRBJ2-7; D is uncertain. Germline-derived CDR1 and CDR2 are ENHRY and SYGVKD. This CDR3 is built from 13 residues. Trimming removed 11 bases at V and 3 bases at J, with 17 bases between. The CDR3 nucleotides read TGTGCCGCATACTCTGGACGGAGCTACGAGCAGTACTTC. It codes for CAAYSGRSYEQYF.

This chain joins TRBV28 and TRBJ2-3; D is possibly TRBD2 (6 bases). V shed 3 bases and J shed 4 bases, with 14 bases lying between them. CDR1 and CDR2 from the germline V gene are MDHEN and SYDVKM. The CDR3 spans 15 residues. The chain's CDR3 is CASSFIAETPDTQYF. CDR3 bases: TGTGCCAGCAGTTTTATAGCGGAGACCCCAGATACGCAGTATTTT.

The gene calls are TRBV24-1 and TRBJ2-2; D is possibly TRBD1 (5 bases). The V gene's germline CDR1 is KGHDR and CDR2 SFDVKD. Trimming removed 0 bases at V and 3 bases at J, with 10 bases between. The CDR3 contains 16 residues. CDR3 residues: CATSDLRGHHTGELFF. For the CDR3, the DNA is TGTGCCACCAGTGATTTGCGCGGACATCACACCGGGGAGCTGTTTTTT.

This clonotype has a count of ten or more. The chain has TRBV20-1 and TRBJ1-5; 11 bases line up with TRBD1. The CDR3 consists of 17 residues. Germline V gene sequence: CDR1 DFQATT, CDR2 SNEGSKA (reference sequence). The CDR3 is CSAKGTGGFYSNQPQHF. The CDR3 DNA sequence: TGCAGCGCCAAAGGGACAGGGGGTTTCTATAGCAATCAGCCCCAGCATTTT.

The DNA for the CDR3 is TGTGCCAGCACCTGGGTGGGGACTGGGGCCAACGTCCTGACTTTC. This codes for CASTWVGTGANVLTF. This chain uses TRBV7-9 with TRBJ2-6; no definite D call. Per the germline V gene, CDR1 is SEHNR and CDR2 is FQNEAQ (reference sequence). The V end lost 7 bases, the J end lost 2 bases, and 12 bases lay between the germline ends. The CDR3 is 15 residues long.

This clonotype was counted a few times. The chain carries TRBV10-3 and TRBJ2-1, with 12 bases that match TRBD2. The CDR3 is made up of 19 amino acids. Trimming at V came to 1 base and at J to 0 bases, leaving 7 bases not matched to a gene. Germline V lookup: CDR1 ENHRY, CDR2 SYGVKD. CDR3 region: CAISEYDTSGGSSYNEQFF. CDR3 coding DNA: TGTGCCATCAGTGAGTACGATACTAGCGGGGGGAGCTCCTACAATGAGCAGTTCTTC.

This clonotype has only a few counts. The chain couples TRBV29-1 to TRBJ1-2, with 8 bases fitting TRBD1. CDR1 and CDR2 (germline): SQVTM, ANQGSEA. V was clipped by 6 bases and J by 4 bases; unmatched bases: 1. CDR3 length: 11 residues. In nucleotides, the CDR3 is TGCAGCGTAACAGGGGGCTATGGCTACACCTTC. This sequence encodes CSVTGGYGYTF.

This clonotype was detected ten times or more. V usage is TRBV20-1 and J usage is TRBJ2-4; maybe TRBD2 (6 bases). Looked up from germline, CDR1 is DFQATT and CDR2 is SNEGSKA (reference sequence). This CDR3 is 13 amino acids long. With 6 bases removed from V and 7 bases from J, the gap between germline ends came to 16 bases. The CDR3: CSAGLRGMNIQYF. The CDR3 DNA is TGCAGTGCGGGGCTACGGGGGATGAACATTCAGTACTTC.

This chain links TRBV28 with TRBJ1-5; no clear D gene. Germline CDR1 MDHEN, CDR2 SYDVKM. The ends were cut back, 4 bases at V and 2 bases at J, with 15 bases in the middle. The CDR3 totals 16 residues. The CDR3 DNA reads as TGTGCCAGCAGTTCCGGCTTACATGGGCGCAATCAGCCCCAGCATTTT. Its protein product is CASSSGLHGRNQPQHF.

The chain is built from TRBV28 and TRBJ2-1, with D perhaps matching TRBD2 (5 bases). Germline CDR1 MDHEN, CDR2 SYDVKM. This CDR3 is 16 amino acids long. V gave up 6 bases and J gave up 2 bases, with 17 bases separating them. The CDR3 is CASSPIGSGTYNEQFF. DNA of the CDR3: TGTGCCAGCAGCCCCATAGGGAGCGGAACCTACAATGAGCAGTTCTTC. Combining the CDR3 with reference TRBV28 and TRBJ2-1 gives the whole variable domain DVKVTQSSRYLVKRTGEKVFLECVQDMDHENMFWYRQDPGLGLRLIYFSYDVKMKEKGDIPEGYSVSREKKERFSLILESASTNQTSMYLCASSPIGSGTYNEQFFGPGTRLTVL.

The CDR3 loop is CATSRDTEVVFF. For the CDR3, the DNA is TGTGCCACCAGCAGAGATACGGAGGTGGTGTTTTTT. The V gene is TRBV15, the J gene TRBJ2-2, with TRBD2 as a possible D gene (5 bases). V was pared by 0 bases and J by 15 bases, with 11 bases between. Per the germline V gene, CDR1 is LNHNV and CDR2 is YYDKDF (reference sequence). The CDR3 extends over 12 amino acids. The complete variable domain, with remaining parts taken from reference TRBV15 and TRBJ2-2, reads DAMVIQNPRYQVTQFGKPVTLSCSQTLNHNVMYWYQQKSSQAPKLLFHYYDKDFNNEADTPDNFQSRRPNTSFCFLDIRSPGLGDTAMYLCATSRDTEVVFFGEGSRLTVL.

This chain uses TRBV12-3 or TRBV12-4 with TRBJ1-6; 7 bases map to TRBD1. There are 15 residues in the CDR3. J gave up 7 bases and V 5 bases, and 8 bases lay outside the gene matches. The CDR3 spells CASSPGQVGNSPLHF. CDR3 nucleotides: TGTGCCAGCAGTCCCGGACAGGTGGGGAATTCACCCCTCCACTTT.

The chain is built from TRBV7-9 and TRBJ1-1, with D hard to call. The CDR3 has 19 amino acids. V lost 5 bases, J lost 0 bases, and 25 bases lay in between. Per germline, CDR1 SEHNR and CDR2 FQNEAQ (reference sequence). The CDR3: CASSHRGRPWAYMNTEAFF. DNA for the CDR3: TGTGCCAGCAGCCATAGAGGGAGACCTTGGGCTTACATGAACACTGAAGCTTTCTTT. The variable domain in full, with the rest retrieved from reference TRBV7-9 and TRBJ1-1, is DTGVSQNPRHKITKRGQNVTFRCDPISEHNRLYWYRQTLGQGPEFLTYFQNEAQLEKSRLLSDRFSAERPKGSFSTLEIQRTEQGDSAMYLCASSHRGRPWAYMNTEAFFGQGTRLTVV.

This clonotype was counted ten times or more. The chain links TRBV6-1 to TRBJ2-3, with D tentatively TRBD1 or TRBD2 (6 bases each). The V gene's germline CDR1 is MNHNS and CDR2 SASEGT. V was trimmed by 0 bases and J by 2 bases, leaving 12 bases between them. The CDR3 length is 16 residues. The CDR3 region has the DNA TGTGCCAGCAGTGAAGCGGGGGGCGCTCTCACAGATACGCAGTATTTT. Translated, it gives CASSEAGGALTDTQYF.

The V gene is TRBV27, the J gene TRBJ1-6; D is ambiguous. This CDR3 has 13 amino acids. CDR1 MNHEY and CDR2 SMNVEV come from the germline V gene (reference sequence). DNA for the CDR3: TGTGCTCGCCTCAGCTCCTATAATTCACCCCTCCACTTT. Protein sequence: CARLSSYNSPLHF.

A few counts support this clonotype. The chain employs TRBV6-1 and TRBJ2-7; D not certain. Trimming pared 1 base from V and 2 bases from J, leaving 6 bases between. The CDR3 loop spans 13 amino acids. In germline, CDR1 is MNHNS, CDR2 SASEGT. The CDR3 DNA reads as TGTGCCAGCAGTGAAGTTAGTCCCTACGAGCAGTACTTC. Protein: CASSEVSPYEQYF.